The TCR beta chain under discussion was sequenced for a study of T-cell reconstitution after alpha-beta-depleted transplantation in children. This clonotype was found many times. Unique molecular identifiers tagged the TCRbeta library. TCRdb analysed the PCR reads with MiXCR anew, one entry per CDR3 protein. The sample has over 85,000 distinct CDR3 sequences, 10% seen once. Germline CDR1 reads SGHRS; CDR2 reads YFSETQ. J gave up 1 base and V 8 bases, and 7 bases lay outside the gene matches. This CDR3 is 15 amino acids long. The sample was PBMCs from the stem cell graft donor, taken from the stem cell graft. This TCR was recovered from a human donor who donated a stem cell graft to a child with acute lymphoblastic leukemia. This sequence joins TRBV5-1 and TRBJ2-3, with 10 bases fitting TRBD2. CDR3 protein: CASFQLAGGTDTQYF. The CDR3 nucleotides read TGCGCCAGTTTCCAGCTAGCGGGGGGCACAGATACGCAGTATTTT.